Given below is one T cell receptor (beta chain) in context. The CDR3 is 15 amino acids. Trimming at V came to 4 bases and at J to 12 bases, leaving 9 bases not matched to a gene. Germline assignment: CDR1 SEHNR and CDR2 FQNEAQ (reference sequence). The table came from immunoSEQ multiplex PCR; TCRdb's copy has only in-frame clones and leaves some out. Of about 18,000 clones listed, around 87% were seen once; the top ten hold around an eighth. These data come from a study of T cell changes during pregnancy in multiple sclerosis. This chain uses TRBV7-9 with TRBJ2-1; 13 bases match TRBD2. The sequenced sample was CD8+ T cells from peripheral blood mononuclear cells, obtained in the third trimester of pregnancy. The source is a female donor in good health, enrolled as a control in a pregnancy study. DNA of the CDR3: TGTGCCAGCAGCTCCACTAGCGGGAGGGCTGGTGGGCAGTTCTTC. As protein: CASSSTSGRAGGQFF.